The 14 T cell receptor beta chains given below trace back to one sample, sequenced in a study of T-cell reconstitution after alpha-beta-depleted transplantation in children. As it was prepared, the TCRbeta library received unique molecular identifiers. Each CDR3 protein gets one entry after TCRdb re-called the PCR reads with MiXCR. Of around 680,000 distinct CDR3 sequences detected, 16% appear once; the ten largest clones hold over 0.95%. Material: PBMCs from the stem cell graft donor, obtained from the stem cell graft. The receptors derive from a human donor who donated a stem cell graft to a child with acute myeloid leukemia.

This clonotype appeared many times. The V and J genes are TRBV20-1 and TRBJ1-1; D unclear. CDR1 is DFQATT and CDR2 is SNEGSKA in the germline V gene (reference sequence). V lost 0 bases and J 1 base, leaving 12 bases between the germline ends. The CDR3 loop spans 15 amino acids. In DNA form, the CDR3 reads TGCAGTGCTAGAGATAAAAGGACTGAGAACACTGAAGCTTTCTTT. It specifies CSARDKRTENTEAFF.

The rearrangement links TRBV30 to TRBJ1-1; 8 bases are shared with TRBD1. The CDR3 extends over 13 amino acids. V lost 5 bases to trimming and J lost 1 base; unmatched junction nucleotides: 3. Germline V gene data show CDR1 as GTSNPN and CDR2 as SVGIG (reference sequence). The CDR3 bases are TGTGCCTGGGCCGGGACAGGGAACACTGAAGCTTTCTTT. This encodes CAWAGTGNTEAFF.

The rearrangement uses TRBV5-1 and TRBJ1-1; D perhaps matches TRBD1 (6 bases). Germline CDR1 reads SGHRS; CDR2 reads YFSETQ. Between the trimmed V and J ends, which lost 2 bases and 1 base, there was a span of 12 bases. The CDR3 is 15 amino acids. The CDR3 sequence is CASSFAGDGNTEAFF. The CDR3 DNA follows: TGCGCCAGCAGCTTCGCAGGGGACGGGAACACTGAAGCTTTCTTT.

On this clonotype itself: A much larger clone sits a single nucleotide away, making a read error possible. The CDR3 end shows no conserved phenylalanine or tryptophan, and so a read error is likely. DNA for the CDR3: TGCGCCAGCAGCCAGGGGAACGGAGGACGAGGTGAGCAGTTCTTG. This sequence encodes CASSQGNGGRGEQFL. The chain employs TRBV4-3 and TRBJ2-1; TRBD2 might be the D (5 bases). Trimming cost V 3 bases and J 9 bases, with 18 bases left between them. The CDR3 consists of 15 residues. The germline V gene encodes CDR1 LGHNA and CDR2 YSLEER.

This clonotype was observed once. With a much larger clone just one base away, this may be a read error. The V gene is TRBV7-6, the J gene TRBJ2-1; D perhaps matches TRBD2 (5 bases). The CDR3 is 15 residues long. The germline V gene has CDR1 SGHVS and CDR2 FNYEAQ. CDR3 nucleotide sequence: TGTGCCAGCAGTCTTGGACCAGAGGCGGGCAATGACCAGTTCTTC. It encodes CASSLGPEAGNDQFF.

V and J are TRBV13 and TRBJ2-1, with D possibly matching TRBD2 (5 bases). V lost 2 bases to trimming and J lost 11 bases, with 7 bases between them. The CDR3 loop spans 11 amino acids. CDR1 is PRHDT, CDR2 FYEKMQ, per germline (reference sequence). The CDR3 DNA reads TGTGCCAGCAGCTTAATCGGGAAGCAGTTCTTC. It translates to CASSLIGKQFF. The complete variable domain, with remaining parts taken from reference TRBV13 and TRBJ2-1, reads AAGVIQSPRHLIKEKRETATLKCYPIPRHDTVYWYQQGPGQDPQFLISFYEKMQSDKGSIPDRFSAQQFSDYHSELNMSSLELGDSALYFCASSLIGKQFFGPGTRLTVL.

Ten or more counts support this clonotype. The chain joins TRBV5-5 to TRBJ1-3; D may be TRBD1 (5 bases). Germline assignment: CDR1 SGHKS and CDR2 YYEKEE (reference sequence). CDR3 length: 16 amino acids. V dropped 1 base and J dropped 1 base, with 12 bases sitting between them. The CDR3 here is CASSLLRGRSGNTIYF. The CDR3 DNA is TGTGCCAGCAGCTTGCTTCGGGGGAGGTCTGGAAACACCATATATTTT.

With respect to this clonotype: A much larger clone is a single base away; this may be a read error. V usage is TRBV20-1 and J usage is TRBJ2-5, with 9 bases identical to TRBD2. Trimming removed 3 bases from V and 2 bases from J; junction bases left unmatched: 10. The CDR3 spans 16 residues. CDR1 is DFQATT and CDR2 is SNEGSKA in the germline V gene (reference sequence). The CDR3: CSASPPSGILQETQYF. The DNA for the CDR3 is TGCAGTGCTAGTCCCCCTAGCGGGATACTGCAAGAGACCCAGTACTTC.

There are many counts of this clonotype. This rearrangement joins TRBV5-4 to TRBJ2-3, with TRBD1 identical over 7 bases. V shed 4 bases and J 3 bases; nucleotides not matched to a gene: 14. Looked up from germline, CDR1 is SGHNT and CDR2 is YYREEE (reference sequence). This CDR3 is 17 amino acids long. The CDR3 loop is CASSPDLSDRETDTQYF. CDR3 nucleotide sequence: TGTGCCAGCAGCCCCGACCTCTCCGACAGGGAAACAGATACGCAGTATTTT.

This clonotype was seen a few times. The CDR3 nucleotides read TGCGCCAGCAGCCGTCCGGGACTAGGGGTTTACAATGAGCAGTTCTTC. This gives the protein CASSRPGLGVYNEQFF. The rearrangement joins TRBV5-1 to TRBJ2-1, with 8 nucleotides matching TRBD2. The CDR3 loop spans 16 amino acids. With 4 bases clipped from V and 4 bases from J, the junction kept 10 bases outside the gene matches. Germline-derived CDR1 and CDR2 are SGHRS and YFSETQ. Drawing the rest from reference TRBV5-1 and TRBJ2-1, the complete variable domain is KAGVTQTPRYLIKTRGQQVTLSCSPISGHRSVSWYQQTPGQGLQFLFEYFSETQRNKGNFPGRFSGRQFSNSRSEMNVSTLELGDSALYLCASSRPGLGVYNEQFFGPGTRLTVL.

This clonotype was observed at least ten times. CDR3 amino acids: CSVRLRDRVHEQYF. As DNA, the CDR3 is TGCAGCGTTCGGCTCCGGGACAGGGTCCACGAGCAGTACTTC. The chain uses TRBV29-1 and TRBJ2-7; TRBD1 matches at 9 bases. The CDR3 consists of 14 residues. CDR1 and CDR2 (germline): SQVTM, ANQGSEA. V lost 5 bases to trimming and J lost 5 bases; unmatched junction nucleotides: 10.

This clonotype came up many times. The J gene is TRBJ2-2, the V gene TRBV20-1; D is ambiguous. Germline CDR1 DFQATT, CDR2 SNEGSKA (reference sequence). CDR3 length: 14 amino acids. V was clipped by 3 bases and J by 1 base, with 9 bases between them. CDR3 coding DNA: TGCAGTGCTAGGAGCAGACGGAACACCGGGGAGCTGTTTTTT. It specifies CSARSRRNTGELFF.

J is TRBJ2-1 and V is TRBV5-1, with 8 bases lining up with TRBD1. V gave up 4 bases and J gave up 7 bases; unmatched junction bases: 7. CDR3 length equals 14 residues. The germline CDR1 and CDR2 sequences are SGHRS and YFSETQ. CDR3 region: CASSPDREGNEQFF. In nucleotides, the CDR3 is TGCGCCAGCAGCCCGGACAGGGAAGGGAATGAGCAGTTCTTC.

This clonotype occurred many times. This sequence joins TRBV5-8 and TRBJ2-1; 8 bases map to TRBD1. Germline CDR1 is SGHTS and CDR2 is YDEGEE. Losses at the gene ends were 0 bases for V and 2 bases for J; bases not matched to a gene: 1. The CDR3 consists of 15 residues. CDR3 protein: CASSLEQGAYNEQFF. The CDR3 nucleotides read TGTGCCAGCAGCTTGGAACAGGGGGCCTACAATGAGCAGTTCTTC.